This is a list of T cell receptor beta chains from one sample in a study of CD4 T cells in relation to SARS-CoV-2 and coronaviruses. Data came from immunoSEQ multiplex PCR; TCRdb stores just in-frame clones and leaves some out. The data show around 9,800 clones, 80% to 90% seen once. What these receptors recognize is not known. Source material: CD4+ T cells from PBMCs, cultured in vitro. Receptors originate from a human donor in good health. Each CDR3 is given with its conserved first and last residue. D genes are given only for firm matches.

j_call	d_call	v_call	cdr3_nt	cdr3_aa
TRBJ1-2	TRBD1	TRBV4-3	TGCGCCAGCAGTCCCGACAGGGGGCTTTCCAACTATGGCTACACCTTC	CASSPDRGLSNYGYTF
TRBJ1-1	NA	TRBV12-3/TRBV12-4	TGTGCCAGCGGTCAGGACGGGGTTACTGAAGCTTTCTTT	CASGQDGVTEAFF
TRBJ2-1	NA	TRBV7-9	TGTGCCAGCAGTCTCAAGGGGTCGAGGTACAATGAGCAGTTCTTC	CASSLKGSRYNEQFF
TRBJ1-6	TRBD1	TRBV5-4	TGTGCCAGCAGCCGGGACAGTCGTTCACCCCTCCACTTT	CASSRDSRSPLHF
TRBJ2-6	TRBD2	TRBV19	TGTGCCAGTAGTGGCTTGGGGTACGGGGGGAACTCTGGGGCCAACGTCCTGACTTTC	CASSGLGYGGNSGANVLTF
TRBJ1-1	NA	TRBV2	TGTGCCAGCAGTGATACGGATAGGACAGTGAACACTGAAGCTTTCTTT	CASSDTDRTVNTEAFF
TRBJ2-1	TRBD2	TRBV2	TGTGCCAGCACCCCCGGGACTAGCGGCAATGAGCAGTTCTTC	CASTPGTSGNEQFF
TRBJ1-6	NA	TRBV4-1	TGCGCCAGCAGCCAAGGGCTCTTACGCCGTTCACCCCTCCACTTT	CASSQGLLRRSPLHF
TRBJ2-7	NA	TRBV28	TGTGCCAGCAGTCCCTCCGCCGGAGAGCAGTACTTC	CASSPSAGEQYF
TRBJ1-5	TRBD1	TRBV28	TGTGCCAGCAGTTTCATCGAGGGGGCGTCTCATCAGCCCCAGCATTTT	CASSFIEGASHQPQHF